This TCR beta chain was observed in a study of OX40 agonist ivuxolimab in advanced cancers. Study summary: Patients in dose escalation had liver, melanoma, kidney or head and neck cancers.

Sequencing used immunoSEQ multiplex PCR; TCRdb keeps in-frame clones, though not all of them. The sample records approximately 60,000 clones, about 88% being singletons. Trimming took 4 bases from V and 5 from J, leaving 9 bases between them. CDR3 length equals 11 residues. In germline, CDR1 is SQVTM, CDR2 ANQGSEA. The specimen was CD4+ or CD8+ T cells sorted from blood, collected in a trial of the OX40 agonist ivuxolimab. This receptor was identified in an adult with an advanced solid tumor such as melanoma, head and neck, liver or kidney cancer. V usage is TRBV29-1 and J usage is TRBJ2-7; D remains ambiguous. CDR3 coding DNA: TGCAGCGTTGGGTCAGCCCACGAGCAGTACTTC. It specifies CSVGSAHEQYF.